This T cell receptor beta chain was identified during a study of T cells in Graves' hyperthyroidism and ophthalmopathy. Study as a whole: Prior to any treatment, at the point of initial diagnosis, peripheral blood was collected. Study-wide findings and caveats: Within blood appeared most thyroid clonotypes that had expanded above 0.001. A 13 V-J model separated ophthalmopathy from stable hyperthyroidism.

Pregnant or lactating patients were excluded, as were those with uncontrolled infection or other autoimmune disease. A word on this clonotype: The antigen is not known.

Amplified TCR beta CDR3 regions came from RNA transcripts. HTBI primers were the set used in a first-round RT-PCR of the TCR CDR3. TCRdb independently ran MiXCR on the multiplex PCR reads; one entry per CDR3 protein. The sample contains approximately 380,000 distinct CDR3 sequences, about 18% of which appear only once. The CDR3 is made up of 12 amino acids. The V end was cut by 10 bases, the J end by 1 base, with 10 bases between. Germline V CDR1 and CDR2: MNHEY, SMNVEV (reference sequence). V gene TRBV27 combines with J gene TRBJ1-1; D possibly corresponds to TRBD1 (5 bases). Sequences were obtained from blood. This sequence originates from a man aged 18 to 30 with Graves' ophthalmopathy. Written as DNA, the CDR3 is TGTGCCACCGGGACTGGGAACACTGAAGCTTTCTTT. Its protein product is CATGTGNTEAFF.